One T cell receptor beta chain is described in this entry. Its antigen is as yet unknown. The entry originates in a study of T-cell memory formation after mild COVID-19. The study, taken as a whole, reports: Cross-reactive memory seemingly joined, as some responding clones were found in pre-infection memory.

TCRdb called the 5' RACE reads again in MiXCR, with one record for every CDR3 protein. Among some 330,000 distinct CDR3 sequences, under 25% were seen once, and the ten largest hold around 12%. The ends lost 0 bases at V and 5 bases at J; junction bases unmatched: 7. The CDR3 length is 15 residues. CDR1 is SGHRS, CDR2 YFSETQ, per germline. J is TRBJ2-7 and V is TRBV5-1, with 8 nucleotides matching TRBD1. The clonotype was recovered from an adult woman who had mild COVID-19 (a few samples of this study predate the infection). Cell type and time point are not known. The specimen sequenced was PBMCs or a T cell subset sorted from them (not recorded which). The CDR3 reads CASSLVAGGINEQYF. In DNA, the CDR3 is TGCGCCAGCAGCTTGGTGGCAGGGGGCATCAACGAGCAGTACTTC.